Presented here are 4 T cell receptor beta chains from one specimen sequenced in a study of blood T cells in healthy people across ages (dated by TCRdb to the mid-2010s). The library was made by 5' RACE. Sequencing took place on an Illumina HiSeq 2500. A second roughly 6 to 12 cycle PCR used a sample-barcoded 5' primer and a J-beta primer mix. TCRdb itself trimmed the public reads at Q25 with fastp, ran MiXCR and retained productive beta chains. Every distinct CDR3 protein forms one entry, paired with its most common genes and DNA. The sample data list around 1.1 million distinct CDR3 sequences, and about two fifths of these were observed just once. The top ten constitute 10% to 15% of the sample. The specimen sequenced was blood. Receptor source: a man between 18 and 29 years old in good health.

J is TRBJ2-1 and V is TRBV5-1, with 10 bases fitting TRBD1. CDR3 length equals 18 residues. With 4 bases clipped from V and 0 bases from J, the junction kept 10 bases outside the gene matches. The germline V gene encodes CDR1 SGHRS and CDR2 YFSETQ. DNA of the CDR3: TGCGCCAGCAGCCAAGGGACAGGGGCCGCCGGCTCCTACAATGAGCAGTTCTTC. It encodes CASSQGTGAAGSYNEQFF.

The chain has TRBV10-3 and TRBJ2-5; TRBD1 is a possible D gene (5 bases). CDR1 is ENHRY, CDR2 SYGVKD, per germline. V was trimmed by 3 bases and J by 11 bases, leaving 19 bases between them. The CDR3 runs 14 residues. In DNA form, the CDR3 reads TGTGCCATCAGTGAAACAGGTGTGGGGAATGAGCAGTACTTC. Its translation is CAISETGVGNEQYF.

This clonotype came up once. A junction end diverges from the germline sequence, so it may reflect a read error. This rearrangement joins TRBV5-1 to TRBJ2-2; TRBD1 aligns across 7 bases. The CDR3 extends over 14 amino acids. The germline gives CDR1 SGHRS, CDR2 YFSETQ. CDR3 in DNA: TGCACCAGCAGCTGGGACAGACTTACCGGGGAGCTGTTTTTT. Its translation is CTSSWDRLTGELFF.

This clonotype appeared a few times. This chain connects TRBV12-3 or TRBV12-4 to TRBJ2-3, with unresolved D. This CDR3 spans 14 amino acids. V was trimmed by 5 bases and J by 5 bases, leaving 14 bases between them. Here the CDR3 reads CASSPRSQGDTQYF. The CDR3 DNA reads as TGTGCCAGCAGTCCCCGCTCCCAAGGAGATACGCAGTATTTT.